This T cell receptor (beta chain) was identified during a study of blood T cell repertoires in COVID-19. Study-wide context: There were acute and convalescent COVID-19 samples, and they came from the United States, Italy and Spain. PBMCs, B-cell-depleted T cells, or T cells were the source of the cDNA or gDNA that made up the material.

This CDR3 region has 15 residues. Germline CDR1 MGHRA, CDR2 YSYEKL. The V end was cut by 0 bases, the J end by 5 bases, with 13 bases between. Methods used by the authors: Researchers report that nucleated cell counts were estimated from reference gene primer amplification. Assay: immunoSEQ multiplex PCR; the TCRdb copy retains only in-frame clones and omits some. V and J calls and clone size are copied from that table; D and trimming were computed from the DNA. Counted here are under 300,000 clones, approximately 80% occurring once; the ten biggest clones make up 1.5% to 2%. This clonotype was sampled from a man aged 25 to 40 who had recovered from COVID-19. The source material was peripheral blood. V is TRBV4-1 and J is TRBJ2-5; perhaps TRBD1 as D (5 bases). The CDR3: CASSQEMGPWETQYF. The CDR3 DNA reads TGCGCCAGCAGCCAAGAAATGGGGCCGTGGGAGACCCAGTACTTC.